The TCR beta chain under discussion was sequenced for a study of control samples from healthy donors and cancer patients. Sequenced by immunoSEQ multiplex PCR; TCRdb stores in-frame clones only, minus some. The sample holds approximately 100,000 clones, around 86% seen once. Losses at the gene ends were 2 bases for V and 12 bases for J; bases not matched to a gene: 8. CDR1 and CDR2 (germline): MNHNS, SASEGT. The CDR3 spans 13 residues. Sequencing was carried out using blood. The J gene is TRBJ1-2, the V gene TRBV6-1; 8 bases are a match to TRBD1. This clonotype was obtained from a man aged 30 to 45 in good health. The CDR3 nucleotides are TGTGCCAGCAGTGAAATGTCAGGGGGCTCTCACACCTTC. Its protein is CASSEMSGGSHTF.